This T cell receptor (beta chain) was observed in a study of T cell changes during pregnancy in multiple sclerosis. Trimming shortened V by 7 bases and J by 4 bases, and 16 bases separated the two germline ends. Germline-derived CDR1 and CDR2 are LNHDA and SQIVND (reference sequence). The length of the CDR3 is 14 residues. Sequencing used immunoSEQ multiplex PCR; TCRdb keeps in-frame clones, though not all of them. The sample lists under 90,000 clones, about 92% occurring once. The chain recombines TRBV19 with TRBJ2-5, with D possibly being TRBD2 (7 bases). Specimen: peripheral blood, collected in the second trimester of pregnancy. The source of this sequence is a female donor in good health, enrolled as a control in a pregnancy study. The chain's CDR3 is CASTGGPGGETQYF. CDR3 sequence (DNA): TGTGCCAGTACCGGGGGGCCGGGGGGAGAGACCCAGTACTTC. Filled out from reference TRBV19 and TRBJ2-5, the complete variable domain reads DGGITQSPKYLFRKEGQNVTLSCEQNLNHDAMYWYRQDPGQGLRLIYYSQIVNDFQKGDIAEGYSVSREKKESFPLTVTSAQKNPTAFYLCASTGGPGGETQYFGPGTRLLVL.